The clone carrying this TCR beta chain was observed once. The data stem from a study of blood T cell repertoires in COVID-19. Study overall: The origin of the acute and convalescent COVID-19 samples was the United States, Italy and Spain. PBMCs, B-cell-depleted T cells, or T cells provided the cDNA or gDNA that made up the material.

While infection was still active, Seattle patients were enrolled and then followed longitudinally. CDR1 MNHEY and CDR2 SVGAGI come from the germline V gene. J gave up 2 bases and V 7 bases, and 6 bases lay outside the gene matches. CDR3 length: 15 residues. As originally analysed: Reference gene primer amplification in the assay estimated nucleated cell counts. TCRdb keeps only in-frame clones here, not all; method: immunoSEQ multiplex PCR. That table gives V, J and clone size, and the DNA gave D and trimming. The table includes roughly 260,000 clones, about 91% detected once. This chain uses TRBV6-5 with TRBJ2-3; 10 bases line up with TRBD2. This clonotype was obtained from a person under 35 with COVID-19, enrolled during active disease. Material: peripheral blood. The CDR3 nucleotides are TGTGCCAGCAAGCGGACTAGCGGAAACACAGATACGCAGTATTTT. Protein sequence: CASKRTSGNTDTQYF.